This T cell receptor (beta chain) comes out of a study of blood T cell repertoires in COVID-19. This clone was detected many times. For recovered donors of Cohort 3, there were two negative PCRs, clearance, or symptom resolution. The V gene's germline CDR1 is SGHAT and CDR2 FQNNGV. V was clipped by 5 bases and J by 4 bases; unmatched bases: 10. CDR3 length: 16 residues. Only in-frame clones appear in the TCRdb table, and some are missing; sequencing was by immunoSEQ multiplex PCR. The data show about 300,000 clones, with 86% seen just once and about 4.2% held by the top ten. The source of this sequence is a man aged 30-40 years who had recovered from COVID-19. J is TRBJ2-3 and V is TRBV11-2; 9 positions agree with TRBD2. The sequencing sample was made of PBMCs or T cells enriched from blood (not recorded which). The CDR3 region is CASSPRNSGSADTQYF. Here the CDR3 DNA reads TGTGCCAGCAGCCCACGTAATAGCGGGAGTGCAGATACGCAGTATTTT. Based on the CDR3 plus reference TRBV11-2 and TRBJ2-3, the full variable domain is EAGVAQSPRYKIIEKRQSVAFWCNPISGHATLYWYQQILGQGPKLLIQFQNNGVVDDSQLPKDRFSAERLKGVDSTLKIQPAKLEDSAVYLCASSPRNSGSADTQYFGPGTRLTVL.